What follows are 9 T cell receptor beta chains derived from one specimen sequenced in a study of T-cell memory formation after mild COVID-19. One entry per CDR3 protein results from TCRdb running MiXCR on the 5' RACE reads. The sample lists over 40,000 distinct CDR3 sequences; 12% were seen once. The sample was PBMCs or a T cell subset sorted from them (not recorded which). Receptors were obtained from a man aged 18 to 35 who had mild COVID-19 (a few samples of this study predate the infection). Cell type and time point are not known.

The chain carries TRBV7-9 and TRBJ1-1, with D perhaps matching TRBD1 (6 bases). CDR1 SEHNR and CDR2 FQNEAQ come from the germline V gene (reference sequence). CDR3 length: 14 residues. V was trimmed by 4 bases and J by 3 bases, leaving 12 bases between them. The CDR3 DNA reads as TGTGCCAGCAGCTCCTTTAACAGGGACACTGAAGCTTTCTTT. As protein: CASSSFNRDTEAFF.

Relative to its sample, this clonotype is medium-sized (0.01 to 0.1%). The DNA for the CDR3 is TGTGCCAGCAGCTTCGCGGATACGCAGTATTTT. This encodes CASSFADTQYF. The rearrangement joins TRBV7-9 to TRBJ2-3; D ambiguous. Looked up from germline, CDR1 is SEHNR and CDR2 is FQNEAQ (reference sequence). V was shortened by 3 bases and J by 6 bases, with 4 bases between the two germline ends. CDR3 size: 11 residues.

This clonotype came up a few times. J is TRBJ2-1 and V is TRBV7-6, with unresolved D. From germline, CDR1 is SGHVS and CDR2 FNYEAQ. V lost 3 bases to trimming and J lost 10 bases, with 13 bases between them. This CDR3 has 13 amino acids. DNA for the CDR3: TGTGCCAGCAGCTTGGGTCCAAAGGGCGAGCAGTTCTTC. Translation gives CASSLGPKGEQFF.

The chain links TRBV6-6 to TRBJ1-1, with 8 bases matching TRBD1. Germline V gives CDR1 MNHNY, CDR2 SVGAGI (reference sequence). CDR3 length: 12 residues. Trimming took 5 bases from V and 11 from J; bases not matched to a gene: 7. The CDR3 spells CASSDRGPVAFF. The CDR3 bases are TGTGCCAGCAGTGACAGGGGCCCCGTGGCTTTCTTT.

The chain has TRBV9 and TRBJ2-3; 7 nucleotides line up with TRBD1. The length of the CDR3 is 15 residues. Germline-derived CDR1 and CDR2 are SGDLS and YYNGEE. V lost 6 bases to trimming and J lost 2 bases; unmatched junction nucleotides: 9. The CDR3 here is CASTFGQVATDTQYF. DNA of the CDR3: TGTGCCAGCACCTTCGGACAGGTAGCCACAGATACGCAGTATTTT. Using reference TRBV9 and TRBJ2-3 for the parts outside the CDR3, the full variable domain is DSGVTQTPKHLITATGQRVTLRCSPRSGDLSVYWYQQSLDQGLQFLIQYYNGEERAKGNILERFSAQQFPDLHSELNLSSLELGDSALYFCASTFGQVATDTQYFGPGTRLTVL.

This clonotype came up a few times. CDR3 residues: CASSYRSGYTDTQYF. The CDR3 DNA sequence: TGTGCCAGCAGTTACAGGTCGGGGTATACAGATACGCAGTATTTT. The chain carries TRBV6-5 and TRBJ2-3, with D perhaps matching TRBD2 (5 bases). V lost 2 bases to trimming and J lost 3 bases, with 12 bases between them. The germline V gene has CDR1 MNHEY and CDR2 SVGAGI. This CDR3 spans 15 amino acids.

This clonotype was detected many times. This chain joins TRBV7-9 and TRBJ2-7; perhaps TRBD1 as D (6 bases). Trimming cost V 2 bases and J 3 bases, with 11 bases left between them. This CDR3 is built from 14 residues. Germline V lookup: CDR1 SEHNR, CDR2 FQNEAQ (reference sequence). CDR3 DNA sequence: TGTGCCAGCAGCTTACTGGGGGCGGACTACGAGCAGTACTTC. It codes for CASSLLGADYEQYF. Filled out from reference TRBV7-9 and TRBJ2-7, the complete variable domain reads DTGVSQNPRHKITKRGQNVTFRCDPISEHNRLYWYRQTLGQGPEFLTYFQNEAQLEKSRLLSDRFSAERPKGSFSTLEIQRTEQGDSAMYLCASSLLGADYEQYFGPGTRLTVT.

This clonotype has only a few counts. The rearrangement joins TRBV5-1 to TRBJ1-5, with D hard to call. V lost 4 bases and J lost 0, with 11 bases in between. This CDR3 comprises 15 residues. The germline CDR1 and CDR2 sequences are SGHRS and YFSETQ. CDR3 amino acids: CASSVGEHSNQPQHF. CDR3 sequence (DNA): TGCGCCAGCAGCGTCGGGGAGCATAGCAATCAGCCCCAGCATTTT.

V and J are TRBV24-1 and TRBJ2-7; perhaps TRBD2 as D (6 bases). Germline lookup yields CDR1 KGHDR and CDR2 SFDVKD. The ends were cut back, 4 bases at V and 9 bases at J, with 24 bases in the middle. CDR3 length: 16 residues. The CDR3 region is CATSDPGGVSPWVQYF. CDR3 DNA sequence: TGTGCCACCAGTGACCCCGGAGGGGTCAGCCCCTGGGTGCAGTACTTC.